The clone carrying this T cell receptor (beta chain) was observed a handful of times. What it recognizes is unknown. This sample was taken from a study of beta chain features in type 1 diabetes. V was cut by 1 base and J by 9 bases, with 10 bases left in between. The CDR3 covers 12 residues. CDR1 and CDR2 from the germline V gene are SGHTA and FQGNSA. The study's findings and limits: There was a moderate but significant shortening of TCRB CDR3s in all four CD4+ subsets of Type 1 diabetes patients.

The isolated RNA, all of it, was reverse transcribed, so expressed TCRB transcripts were what got sequenced. Method: immunoSEQ multiplex PCR; TCRdb's copy keeps in-frame clones and lacks some. Of over 150,000 clones listed, 7.8% are singletons. Source material: central memory CD4+ T cells from blood. The chain couples TRBV7-2 to TRBJ2-7; no clear D. The clonotype originates from a woman in her thirties or forties with type 1 diabetes. CDR3 DNA sequence: TGTGCCAGCAGCTTAGACATCCCGGGGCAGTACTTC. This codes for CASSLDIPGQYF.